The 25 T cell receptor beta chains given below trace back to one sample, sequenced in a study of CD8 T cells in Susac syndrome. Random hexamers were used to reverse transcribe an amount of roughly 0.45 to 1 ug RNA. TCRdb re-derived calls from the immunoSEQ multiplex PCR reads in MiXCR, one entry per CDR3 protein. The data show around 130,000 distinct CDR3 sequences, around 91% seen once. Sequenced: CD8+ T cells from PBMCs. The receptors were gathered from a human donor with multiple sclerosis.

The rearrangement links TRBV9 to TRBJ2-3; TRBD1 or TRBD2 may be the D gene (5 bases each). Looked up from germline, CDR1 is SGDLS and CDR2 is YYNGEE. This CDR3 has 14 residues. Trimming shortened V by 6 bases and J by 0 bases, and 11 bases separated the two germline ends. In DNA, the CDR3 is TGTGCCAGCACCCTGGGGGAAAGCACAGATACGCAGTATTTT. Protein: CASTLGESTDTQYF.

The chain joins TRBV6-5 to TRBJ1-3; 8 nucleotides match TRBD1. The CDR3 covers 14 residues. V lost 8 bases, J lost 0 bases, and 3 bases stayed unmatched. Germline-derived CDR1 and CDR2 are MNHEY and SVGAGI. CDR3 protein: CASRQGNSGNTIYF. The CDR3 DNA reads as TGTGCCAGCCGACAGGGGAACTCTGGAAACACCATATATTTT.

This chain uses TRBV5-1 with TRBJ1-1; a possible D gene is TRBD1 (5 bases). From germline, CDR1 is SGHRS and CDR2 YFSETQ. The CDR3 has 14 residues. Trimming pared 5 bases from V and 5 bases from J, leaving 16 bases between. The CDR3 region has the DNA TGCGCCAGCAGTCGGAGGGGCGCGGGGACTGAAGCTTTCTTT. This gives the protein CASSRRGAGTEAFF. The full variable domain, completed using reference TRBV5-1 and TRBJ1-1, is KAGVTQTPRYLIKTRGQQVTLSCSPISGHRSVSWYQQTPGQGLQFLFEYFSETQRNKGNFPGRFSGRQFSNSRSEMNVSTLELGDSALYLCASSRRGAGTEAFFGQGTRLTVV.

This chain uses TRBV29-1 with TRBJ1-1; possibly TRBD1 for D (5 bases). Germline CDR1 reads SQVTM; CDR2 reads ANQGSEA. The V end was cut by 4 bases, the J end by 2 bases, with 8 bases between. The CDR3 runs 12 residues. CDR3 in amino acids: CSVGGDNTEAFF. The CDR3 DNA sequence: TGCAGCGTTGGGGGGGACAACACTGAAGCTTTCTTT.

The gene calls are TRBV29-1 and TRBJ2-5; TRBD1 might be the D (6 bases). The length of the CDR3 is 15 residues. V was cut by 1 base and J by 0 bases, with 12 bases left in between. CDR1 and CDR2 (germline): SQVTM, ANQGSEA. Here the CDR3 reads CSVEGWGHHQETQYF. The CDR3 DNA reads TGCAGCGTTGAAGGGTGGGGACACCACCAAGAGACCCAGTACTTC.

The chain combines TRBV2 with TRBJ2-7; possible D gene TRBD1, 5 bases. The germline V gene has CDR1 SNHLY and CDR2 FYNNEI. The CDR3 contains 13 residues. The V and J ends lost 1 base and 4 bases respectively, with 8 bases between them. CDR3 bases: TGTGCCAGCAGTGAAGGACGGACATACGAGCAGTACTTC. It encodes CASSEGRTYEQYF.

The chain combines TRBV28 with TRBJ2-2; D unclear. V was trimmed by 3 bases and J by 2 bases, leaving 7 bases between them. Germline lookup yields CDR1 MDHEN and CDR2 SYDVKM. The CDR3 has 14 residues. Here the CDR3 reads CASSFLGNTGELFF. CDR3 coding DNA: TGTGCCAGCAGTTTCTTAGGCAACACCGGGGAGCTGTTTTTT.

The J gene is TRBJ2-7, the V gene TRBV7-9; 10 bases are shared with TRBD2. The V gene end was trimmed by 6 bases and the J gene end by 6 bases; junction bases not matched to a gene: 14. This CDR3 spans 16 amino acids. CDR1 is SEHNR and CDR2 is FQNEAQ in the germline V gene (reference sequence). The CDR3 reads CASRTTGAGGPREQYF. The DNA for the CDR3 is TGTGCCAGCAGGACAACCGGAGCGGGAGGGCCACGCGAGCAGTACTTC.

The chain links TRBV4-3 to TRBJ2-3; no clear D gene. Trimming left V 0 bases short and J 3 bases short, with 4 bases between. The germline gives CDR1 LGHNA, CDR2 YSLEER. The length of the CDR3 is 13 residues. CDR3 nucleotide sequence: TGCGCCAGCAGCCAAGACTTTACAGATACGCAGTATTTT. Translated, it gives CASSQDFTDTQYF.

This chain joins TRBV5-6 and TRBJ1-1; D unresolved. The V and J ends lost 4 bases and 6 bases respectively, with 16 bases between them. The CDR3 runs 14 residues. In germline, CDR1 is SGHDT, CDR2 YYEEEE. CDR3 coding DNA: TGTGCCAGCAGCCCCGTGGGCCAGGTAGCTGAAGCTTTCTTT. Translating it yields CASSPVGQVAEAFF.

The chain employs TRBV27 and TRBJ2-7; D gene ambiguous. Germline V lookup: CDR1 MNHEY, CDR2 SMNVEV (reference sequence). V was trimmed by 5 bases and J by 7 bases, leaving 12 bases between them. The CDR3 contains 12 residues. The CDR3 protein is CASSPDGLEQYF. The CDR3 DNA reads TGTGCCAGCAGTCCGGACGGCTTGGAGCAGTACTTC.

V gene TRBV29-1 combines with J gene TRBJ1-2; D may be TRBD1 (5 bases). V lost 5 bases, J lost 0 bases, and 10 bases lay in between. Germline lookup yields CDR1 SQVTM and CDR2 ANQGSEA. CDR3 size: 13 residues. In nucleotides, the CDR3 is TGCAGCGTTTGGGACGAAGCTAACTATGGCTACACCTTC. It is translated as CSVWDEANYGYTF.

The J gene is TRBJ2-1, the V gene TRBV6-5, with D uncertain. Trimming left V 2 bases short and J 6 bases short, with 8 bases between. Germline V lookup: CDR1 MNHEY, CDR2 SVGAGI. The CDR3 is 13 amino acids. The CDR3 reads CASSYRSSNEQFF. CDR3 bases: TGTGCCAGCAGTTACCGTAGTAGCAATGAGCAGTTCTTC.

This clonotype was detected only once. This chain connects TRBV19 to TRBJ2-1; D may be TRBD2 (5 bases). V lost 11 bases and J lost 7, with 15 bases in between. CDR1 and CDR2 (germline): LNHDA, SQIVND (reference sequence). This CDR3 region has 12 residues. The CDR3 sequence: CACTSILNEQFF. In DNA, the CDR3 is TGTGCCTGCACTAGTATACTTAATGAGCAGTTCTTC.

The gene calls are TRBV4-1 and TRBJ1-2; D not certain. Trimming stripped 1 base from V and 2 bases from J, with 11 bases between. Per germline, CDR1 MGHRA and CDR2 YSYEKL. The CDR3 covers 15 residues. CDR3 sequence: CASSQGSPRNYGYTF. Here the CDR3 DNA reads TGCGCCAGCAGCCAAGGGAGTCCAAGAAACTATGGCTACACCTTC.

The rearrangement joins TRBV4-3 to TRBJ2-1; 8 bases fit TRBD2. V gave up 1 base and J gave up 5 bases; unmatched junction bases: 7. Germline-derived CDR1 and CDR2 are LGHNA and YSLEER. This CDR3 has 16 amino acids. CDR3 nucleotides: TGCGCCAGCAGCCAAGTGGAAGCGGGGGAGAACAATGAGCAGTTCTTC. Its translation: CASSQVEAGENNEQFF.

This sequence joins TRBV9 and TRBJ2-1, with 7 bases that match TRBD1. CDR3 length equals 13 residues. The V segment lost 3 bases and the J segment 3 bases; nucleotides outside the gene matches: 0. Germline assignment: CDR1 SGDLS and CDR2 YYNGEE. CDR3 DNA: TGTGCCAGCAGCGGACAGGGCTACAATGAGCAGTTCTTC. Translating gives CASSGQGYNEQFF.

This rearrangement joins TRBV7-2 to TRBJ2-4, with 10 nucleotides matching TRBD1. J gave up 1 base and V 5 bases, and 5 bases lay outside the gene matches. This CDR3 is 16 amino acids long. Germline V gives CDR1 SGHTA, CDR2 FQGNSA. CDR3 loop: CASSLTGQGAKNIQYF. The CDR3 DNA follows: TGTGCCAGCAGCCTCACGGGACAGGGGGCCAAAAACATTCAGTACTTC. Together with reference TRBV7-2 and TRBJ2-4, the CDR3 gives the full variable domain: GAGVSQSPSNKVTEKGKDVELRCDPISGHTALYWYRQSLGQGLEFLIYFQGNSAPDKSGLPSDRFSAERTGGSVSTLTIQRTQQEDSAVYLCASSLTGQGAKNIQYFGAGTRLSVL.

V gene TRBV29-1 combines with J gene TRBJ2-3, with 7 bases that match TRBD1. V lost 3 bases and J lost 2; bases outside the gene matches: 5. Germline V lookup: CDR1 SQVTM, CDR2 ANQGSEA. The CDR3 length is 14 residues. CDR3 in DNA: TGCAGCGTTGACACAGGGGTGGCCACAGATACGCAGTATTTT. Its translation: CSVDTGVATDTQYF.

The chain couples TRBV29-1 to TRBJ1-2; 7 bases match TRBD1. CDR3 size: 12 residues. CDR1 is SQVTM and CDR2 is ANQGSEA in the germline V gene. This chain's CDR3 is CRAGQGGIGYTF. The DNA for the CDR3 is TGCAGGGCGGGGCAGGGGGGAATTGGCTACACCTTC.

The genes are TRBV24-1 and TRBJ2-1; 9 nucleotides line up with TRBD2. This CDR3 region has 15 residues. V lost 4 bases, J lost 4 bases, and 4 bases stayed unmatched. Germline CDR1 and CDR2: KGHDR and SFDVKD. The CDR3: CATSEGTSSYNEQFF. Written as DNA, the CDR3 is TGTGCCACCAGTGAGGGGACTAGCAGTTACAATGAGCAGTTCTTC.

The chain recombines TRBV14 with TRBJ2-1, with TRBD2 matching over 14 bases. Germline V gives CDR1 SGHDN, CDR2 FVKESK. Trimming at V came to 0 bases and at J to 4 bases, leaving 8 bases not matched to a gene. The CDR3 is made up of 19 amino acids. This CDR3 reads CASSQDRGLAGGFYNEQFF. Here the CDR3 DNA reads TGTGCCAGCAGCCAAGACCGAGGACTAGCGGGAGGATTTTACAATGAGCAGTTCTTC.

The J gene is TRBJ2-2, the V gene TRBV30; D gene uncertain. CDR1 and CDR2 (germline): GTSNPN, SVGIG (reference sequence). With 2 bases removed from V and 8 bases from J, the gap between germline ends came to 9 bases. The CDR3 is 12 residues long. CDR3 amino acids: CAWSMGTGELFF. As DNA, the CDR3 is TGTGCCTGGAGTATGGGAACTGGGGAGCTGTTTTTT.

The chain combines TRBV20-1 with TRBJ2-1; perhaps TRBD2 as D (5 bases). This CDR3 has 17 amino acids. Deletions cut 0 bases from V and 0 bases from J, with 15 bases between. In germline, CDR1 is DFQATT, CDR2 SNEGSKA (reference sequence). The CDR3, as DNA: TGCAGTGCTAGAGATCTAGGTAGCGCTAACTCCTACAATGAGCAGTTCTTC. Translated: CSARDLGSANSYNEQFF.

This clonotype showed up just once. The chain employs TRBV4-3 and TRBJ1-2; D is uncertain. The V end lost 3 bases, the J end lost 3 bases, and 17 bases lay between the germline ends. The CDR3 loop spans 16 amino acids. Germline CDR1 reads LGHNA; CDR2 reads YSLEER. CDR3: CASSHGFSQEDYGYTF. In DNA, the CDR3 is TGCGCCAGCAGCCATGGTTTTTCCCAGGAGGACTATGGCTACACCTTC.